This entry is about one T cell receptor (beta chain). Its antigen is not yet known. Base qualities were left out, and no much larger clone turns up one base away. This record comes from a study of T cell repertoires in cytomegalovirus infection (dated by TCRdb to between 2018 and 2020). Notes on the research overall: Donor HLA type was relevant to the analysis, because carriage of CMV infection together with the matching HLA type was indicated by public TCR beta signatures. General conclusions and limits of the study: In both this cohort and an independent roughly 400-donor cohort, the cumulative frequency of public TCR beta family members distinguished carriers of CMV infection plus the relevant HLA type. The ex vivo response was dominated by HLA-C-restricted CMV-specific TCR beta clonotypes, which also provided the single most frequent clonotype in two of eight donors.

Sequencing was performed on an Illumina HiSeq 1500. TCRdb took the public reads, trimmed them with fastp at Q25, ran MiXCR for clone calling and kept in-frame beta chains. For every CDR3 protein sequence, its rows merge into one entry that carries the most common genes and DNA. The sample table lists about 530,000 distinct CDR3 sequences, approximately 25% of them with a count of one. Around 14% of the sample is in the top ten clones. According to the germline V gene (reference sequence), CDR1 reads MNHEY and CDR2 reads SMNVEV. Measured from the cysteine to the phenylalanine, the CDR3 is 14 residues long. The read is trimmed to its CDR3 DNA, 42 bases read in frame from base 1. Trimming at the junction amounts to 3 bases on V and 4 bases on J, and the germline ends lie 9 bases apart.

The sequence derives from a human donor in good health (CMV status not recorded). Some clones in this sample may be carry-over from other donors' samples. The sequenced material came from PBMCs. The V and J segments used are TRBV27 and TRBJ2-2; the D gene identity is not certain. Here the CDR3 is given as CASSFGLITGELFF. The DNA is TGTGCCAGCAGTTTTGGCCTGATCACCGGGGAGCTGTTTTTT.